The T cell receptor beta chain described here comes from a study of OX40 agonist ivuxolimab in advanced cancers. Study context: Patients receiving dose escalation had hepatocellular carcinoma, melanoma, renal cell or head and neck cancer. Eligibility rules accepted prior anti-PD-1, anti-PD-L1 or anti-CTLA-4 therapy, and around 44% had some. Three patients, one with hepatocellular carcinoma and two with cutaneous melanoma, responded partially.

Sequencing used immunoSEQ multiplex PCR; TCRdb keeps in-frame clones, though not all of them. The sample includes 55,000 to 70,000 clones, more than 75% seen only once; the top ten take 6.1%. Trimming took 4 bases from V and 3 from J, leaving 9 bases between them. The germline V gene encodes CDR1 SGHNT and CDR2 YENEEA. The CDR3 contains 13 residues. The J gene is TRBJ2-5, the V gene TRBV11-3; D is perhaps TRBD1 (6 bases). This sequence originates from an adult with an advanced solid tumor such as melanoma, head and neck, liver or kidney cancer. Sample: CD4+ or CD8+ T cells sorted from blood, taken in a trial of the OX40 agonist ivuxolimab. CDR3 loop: CASSSAGEETQYF. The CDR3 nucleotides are TGTGCCAGCAGCTCTGCAGGGGAAGAGACCCAGTACTTC. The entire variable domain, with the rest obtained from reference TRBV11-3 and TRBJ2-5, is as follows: EAGVVQSPRYKIIEKKQPVAFWCNPISGHNTLYWYLQNLGQGPELLIRYENEEAVDDSQLPKDRFSAERLKGVDSTLKIQPAELGDSAVYLCASSSAGEETQYFGPGTRLLVL.